Listed here are 9 T cell receptor beta chains from one sample, sequenced in a study of cytomegalovirus exposure and HLA in healthy donors. A multiplex PCR was run with 60 Vbeta primers and 13 Jbeta primers. Profiled with immunoSEQ multiplex PCR; TCRdb holds only in-frame clones, not every one. The sample totals under 70,000 clones. The source material was PBMCs. The receptors stem from a woman between 18 and 29 years old in good health and CMV-seronegative.

V usage is TRBV10-1 and J usage is TRBJ2-7; 14 bases line up with TRBD2. This CDR3 contains 15 residues. Germline loops: CDR1 WNHNN, CDR2 SYGVQD (reference sequence). V lost 6 bases, J lost 3 bases, and 4 bases stayed unmatched. The CDR3 DNA sequence: TGCGCCAGCAGCCCCGGGACTAGCGGGAGCTACGAGCAGTACTTC. Translation: CASSPGTSGSYEQYF.

The V gene is TRBV6-1, the J gene TRBJ1-3; no firm D call. V lost 1 base and J lost 0, with 7 bases in between. Germline V gene data show CDR1 as MNHNS and CDR2 as SASEGT. The CDR3 sequence is 15 residues long. DNA of the CDR3: TGTGCCAGCAGTGAAGGAGGGTTCTCTGGAAACACCATATATTTT. This translates into CASSEGGFSGNTIYF.

The DNA for the CDR3 is TGTGCCTGGACCCCGGGACTAGCGGGCTACGAGCAGTACTTC. Its protein product is CAWTPGLAGYEQYF. This rearrangement joins TRBV30 to TRBJ2-7; 12 positions match TRBD2. V was clipped by 4 bases and J by 3 bases; unmatched bases: 4. The CDR3 runs 14 residues. The germline CDR1 and CDR2 sequences are GTSNPN and SVGIG (reference sequence).

The J gene is TRBJ2-3, the V gene TRBV7-2; 11 bases line up with TRBD2. The CDR3 sequence is 16 residues long. Germline assignment: CDR1 SGHTA and CDR2 FQGNSA. V lost 5 bases and J lost 4; bases outside the gene matches: 8. CDR3 region: CASSLTLAGVSDTQYF. CDR3 DNA sequence: TGTGCCAGCAGCCTTACACTAGCGGGGGTATCAGATACGCAGTATTTT.

The chain joins TRBV6-1 to TRBJ1-5; TRBD1 aligns across 10 bases. The V gene's germline CDR1 is MNHNS and CDR2 SASEGT. There are 17 residues in the CDR3. V lost 3 bases to trimming and J lost 1 base; unmatched junction nucleotides: 6. In DNA, the CDR3 is TGTGCCAGCAGTGACCTGACAGGGGGCGCAAGCAATCAGCCCCAGCATTTT. Translation: CASSDLTGGASNQPQHF.

V gene TRBV6-1 combines with J gene TRBJ1-2; 7 bases agree with TRBD1. Per germline, CDR1 MNHNS and CDR2 SASEGT. The CDR3 loop spans 14 amino acids. The V segment lost 6 bases and the J segment 9 bases; nucleotides outside the gene matches: 13. This CDR3 is CASSPDRLSESYTF. For the CDR3, the DNA is TGTGCCAGCAGCCCGGACAGGTTATCGGAGAGCTACACCTTC.

As DNA, the CDR3 is TGTGCCAGCACTACGACAGAAACCTACGAGCAGTACTTC. Amino acids: CASTTTETYEQYF. This chain connects TRBV6-1 to TRBJ2-7, with a weak D call TRBD1 (5 bases). Trimming shortened V by 7 bases and J by 2 bases, and 12 bases separated the two germline ends. CDR3 length: 13 amino acids. The germline CDR1 and CDR2 sequences are MNHNS and SASEGT.

V and J are TRBV4-2 and TRBJ2-3; 10 bases are a match to TRBD1. V shed 5 bases and J 4 bases; nucleotides not matched to a gene: 6. The germline V gene has CDR1 LGHNA and CDR2 YNFKEQ. The CDR3 contains 15 residues. CDR3 DNA: TGTGCCAGCAGCTACGGGACAGGGGCTTCAGATACGCAGTATTTT. Protein product: CASSYGTGASDTQYF.

The genes are TRBV10-3 and TRBJ2-7; 7 bases agree with TRBD2. CDR1 is ENHRY and CDR2 is SYGVKD in the germline V gene. Germline trimming cut 0 bases from V and 2 bases from J; bases unmatched to any gene: 1. The CDR3 extends over 14 amino acids. CDR3 residues: CAISESGGTYEQYF. CDR3 bases: TGTGCCATCAGTGAGTCCGGGGGGACCTACGAGCAGTACTTC.